The rows below give T cell receptor beta chains drawn from one sample of a study of shared clonotypes between healthy human individuals. Produced via immunoSEQ multiplex PCR; TCRdb's table is partial and in-frame only. The table records some 480,000 clones, approximately 79% of them present only once. Sequenced material: PBMCs. The receptors stem from a woman aged 35 to 49 in good health. Some clones in this sample may be carry-over from other donors' samples. CDR3s include the opening cysteine and the closing phenylalanine or tryptophan.

v_gene: TRBV5-4
j_gene: TRBJ1-2
CDR3aa: CASSWPGQGGGYGYTF

v_gene: TRBV27
j_gene: TRBJ2-7
CDR3aa: CASSLGRWGREQYF

v_gene: TRBV1
j_gene: TRBJ2-3
CDR3aa: CTSSQRPTDTQYF

v_gene: TRBV2
j_gene: TRBJ1-5
CDR3aa: CASTAGGNQPQHF

v_gene: TRBV18
j_gene: TRBJ2-7
CDR3aa: CASSPSGRYEQYF

v_gene: TRBV28
j_gene: TRBJ2-7
CDR3aa: CASSSGNLNEQYF

v_gene: TRBV11-2
j_gene: TRBJ1-2
CDR3aa: CASSPGQAYGYTF

v_gene: TRBV5-5
j_gene: TRBJ1-2
CDR3aa: CASSLEADLYGYTF

v_gene: TRBV30
j_gene: TRBJ2-7
CDR3aa: CAWSGRQFSYEQYF

v_gene: TRBV7-2
j_gene: TRBJ2-7
CDR3aa: CASSLGGRIYEQYF

v_gene: TRBV5-4
j_gene: TRBJ2-5
CDR3aa: CASSLRTGAQETQYF

v_gene: TRBV6-1
j_gene: TRBJ2-3
CDR3aa: CASKRGGRGTDTQYF

v_gene: TRBV28
j_gene: TRBJ2-5
CDR3aa: CASTPALAGWATQYF

v_gene: TRBV27
j_gene: TRBJ2-7
CDR3aa: CASGAIAGGWEQYF

v_gene: TRBV15
j_gene: TRBJ1-2
CDR3aa: CATSSSSPPTGNYGYTF

v_gene: TRBV18
j_gene: TRBJ1-3
CDR3aa: CASSLDWFSGNTIYF

v_gene: TRBV5-4
j_gene: TRBJ2-1
CDR3aa: CASSQTSDLDEQFF

v_gene: TRBV18
j_gene: TRBJ2-2
CDR3aa: CASSQALTNTSPGELFF

v_gene: TRBV6-1
j_gene: TRBJ2-2
CDR3aa: CASSGPGTSENTGELFF

v_gene: TRBV18
j_gene: TRBJ2-7
CDR3aa: CASSPGEGGQYF

v_gene: TRBV28
j_gene: TRBJ2-7
CDR3aa: CASSSPGTGSYEQYF

v_gene: TRBV25-1
j_gene: TRBJ2-5
CDR3aa: CASSGEGEETQYF

v_gene: TRBV7-9
j_gene: TRBJ1-3
CDR3aa: CASSLGGLENTIYF

v_gene: TRBV10-3
j_gene: TRBJ2-5
CDR3aa: CAISDHGETQYF

v_gene: TRBV28
j_gene: TRBJ1-5
CDR3aa: CASRGGGSNQPQHF

v_gene: TRBV5-1
j_gene: TRBJ1-2
CDR3aa: CASSLVLGAGGYTF

v_gene: TRBV29-1
j_gene: TRBJ2-7
CDR3aa: CSVEDPLAGGSEQYF